These T cell receptor beta chains were read from a single sample in a study of blood T cell repertoires in COVID-19. The repertoire was sequenced with immunoSEQ multiplex PCR; TCRdb's copy has only in-frame clones and lacks some. The sample lists under 100,000 clones, about nine tenths occurring once. Input material: peripheral blood. Source of these receptors: a woman aged 70-85 years with acute or convalescent COVID-19. The CDR3 runs from the conserved cysteine through the conserved F or W. D genes are given only for firm matches. Expanded clones get a size class; other rows say once, few or many, or leave the size out.

CDR3 protein | CDR3 DNA | clone size | J gene | V gene | D gene
CASSQDRGTGGVNQPQHF | TGCGCCAGCAGCCAAGATCGTGGGACAGGGGGGGTGAATCAGCCCCAGCATTTT | few | TRBJ1-5 | TRBV4-1 | TRBD1
CASSARRDQPQHF | TGTGCCAGTAGCGCAAGGCGGGACCAGCCCCAGCATTTT | - | TRBJ1-5 | TRBV19 | -
CASSLSRGRKQPQHF | TGTGCCAGCAGTTTATCGCGGGGGCGAAAACAGCCCCAGCATTTT | - | TRBJ1-5 | TRBV28 | -
CASRKGTLNTGELFF | TGTGCCAGCAGGAAAGGGACTCTTAACACCGGGGAGCTGTTTTTT | - | TRBJ2-2 | TRBV6-5 | -
CASSGLLAGGRDTQYF | TGTGCCAGCAGCGGTCTACTAGCGGGGGGGAGGGATACGCAGTATTTT | - | TRBJ2-3 | TRBV28 | TRBD2
CASSMRAGGTLTDTQYF | TGTGCCAGTAGTATGAGGGCCGGCGGAACTCTCACAGATACGCAGTATTTT | once | TRBJ2-3 | TRBV19 | -
CASSLILVRNTDTQYF | TGTGCCAGCAGTTTAATATTAGTCCGTAACACAGATACGCAGTATTTT | - | TRBJ2-3 | TRBV28 | -
CASSIAHRTNYGYTF | TGTGCCAGTAGTATCGCCCACAGGACTAACTATGGCTACACCTTC | - | TRBJ1-2 | TRBV19 | -
CASTSPALGGTEAFF | TGTGCCAGCACCTCCCCCGCTCTAGGGGGCACTGAAGCTTTCTTT | - | TRBJ1-1 | TRBV28 | -
CASSSVLYEQFF | TGCGCCAGCAGCTCAGTTTTATATGAGCAGTTCTTC | once | TRBJ2-1 | TRBV5-1 | -
CASSKRDRGNQPQHF | TGTGCCAGCAGCAAAAGGGACAGGGGCAATCAGCCCCAGCATTTT | - | TRBJ1-5 | TRBV21-1 | -
CASSPGQGSTDTQYF | TGTGCCAGCAGCCCCGGACAGGGCAGCACAGATACGCAGTATTTT | - | TRBJ2-3 | TRBV16 | TRBD1
CASSPPNSYEQYF | TGTGCCAGCAGTCCCCCAAATAGTTACGAGCAGTACTTC | once | TRBJ2-7 | TRBV12-3/TRBV12-4 | -
CSARGGLEQFF | TGCAGTGCGAGGGGGGGCCTCGAGCAGTTCTTC | - | TRBJ2-1 | TRBV20-1 | -
CASSPQTTGGNYGYTF | TGTGCCAGCTCACCGCAAACGACAGGGGGAAACTATGGCTACACCTTC | - | TRBJ1-2 | TRBV18 | TRBD1
CASSFNGAGIQETQYF | TGTGCCAGCAGCTTTAATGGCGCGGGGATCCAAGAGACCCAGTACTTC | - | TRBJ2-5 | TRBV11-2 | -
CASSESRVAGYNEQFF | TGCGCCAGCAGTGAGTCGAGGGTAGCGGGTTACAATGAGCAGTTCTTC | - | TRBJ2-1 | TRBV10-1 | TRBD2
CASSPGGPAWTLHF | TGTGCCAGCAGCCCCGGAGGTCCCGCCTGGACCCTCCACTTT | - | TRBJ1-6 | TRBV21-1 | -
CASSSLAGALNEQFF | TGTGCCAGCAGTTCTCTAGCGGGAGCGTTGAATGAGCAGTTCTTC | - | TRBJ2-1 | TRBV6-2/TRBV6-3 | TRBD2
CASSWGQINQPQHF | TGTGCCAGCAGCTGGGGACAGATCAATCAGCCCCAGCATTTT | - | TRBJ1-5 | TRBV3-1/TRBV3-2 | TRBD1
CASSSPRGLYGYTF | TGTGCCAGCTCGTCCCCCAGGGGGCTTTATGGCTACACCTTC | - | TRBJ1-2 | TRBV18 | TRBD1
CASSQDSGSSYNEQFF | TGTGCCAGCAGCCAAGATAGCGGGAGCTCCTACAATGAGCAGTTCTTC | many | TRBJ2-1 | TRBV4-2 | TRBD2
CATRAGGDQPQHF | TGTGCCACCAGAGCCGGGGGGGATCAGCCCCAGCATTTT | - | TRBJ1-5 | TRBV15 | -
CASRVQGITGELFF | TGTGCCAGCAGGGTACAGGGTATCACCGGGGAGCTGTTTTTT | - | TRBJ2-2 | TRBV28 | -
CASSQPYLPGPYSNQPQHF | TGCGCCAGCAGCCAACCTTACTTACCAGGGCCTTATAGCAATCAGCCCCAGCATTTT | once | TRBJ1-5 | TRBV4-1 | -
CATSPGTRQFF | TGTGCCACCTCCCCCGGGACTAGGCAGTTCTTC | - | TRBJ2-1 | TRBV12-3/TRBV12-4 | TRBD2
CASSLGTSWYNEQFF | TGCGCCAGCAGCTTGGGGACTAGCTGGTACAATGAGCAGTTCTTC | few | TRBJ2-1 | TRBV5-1 | TRBD2
CASSPGARNTGELFF | TGTGCCAGCAGCCCAGGGGCACGAAACACCGGGGAGCTGTTTTTT | - | TRBJ2-2 | TRBV4-2 | -
CASSSTPILHNEQFF | TGTGCCAGCAGCTCGACACCCATACTCCACAATGAGCAGTTCTTC | - | TRBJ2-1 | TRBV6-6 | -
CASSLRGDSYNEQFF | TGCGCCAGCAGCCTCAGGGGCGACTCCTACAATGAGCAGTTCTTC | - | TRBJ2-1 | TRBV5-1 | -
CASSLTTANQPQHF | TGTGCCAGCAGTTTAACGACAGCTAATCAGCCCCAGCATTTT | - | TRBJ1-5 | TRBV27 | -
CASSLYRESPSTDTQYF | TGTGCCAGCAGCTTGTACAGAGAGAGTCCTAGCACAGATACGCAGTATTTT | - | TRBJ2-3 | TRBV5-6 | -
CASNLGQGATGELFF | TGTGCCAGCAACCTGGGACAGGGGGCGACCGGGGAGCTGTTTTTT | once | TRBJ2-2 | TRBV7-9 | TRBD1
CASSPITDTQYF | TGTGCCAGCTCACCTATCACAGATACGCAGTATTTT | - | TRBJ2-3 | TRBV18 | -
CSVEGTGNAQETQYF | TGCAGCGTTGAGGGTACGGGGAACGCCCAAGAGACCCAGTACTTC | - | TRBJ2-5 | TRBV29-1 | -
CASNPTPTTGELFF | TGCGCCAGCAACCCTACCCCCACCACCGGGGAGCTGTTTTTT | - | TRBJ2-2 | TRBV5-1 | -